The 17 T cell receptor beta chains listed next were all sequenced from one sample in a study of cytomegalovirus exposure and HLA in healthy donors. With 60 Vbeta and 13 Jbeta primers, the PCR was carried out. The data were produced by immunoSEQ multiplex PCR, yet TCRdb's version contains in-frame clones alone and is incomplete. In the table there are hundreds of thousands of clones, approximately 88% of which are singletons. What was sequenced was PBMCs. The source of these receptors is a boy aged 2 to 10 in good health and CMV-seronegative.

This clone has only a few counts. The chain recombines TRBV4-1 with TRBJ2-7, with a weak D call TRBD1 (6 bases). The V end lost 5 bases, the J end lost 0 bases, and 11 bases lay between the germline ends. This CDR3 has 14 amino acids. Per the germline V gene, CDR1 is MGHRA and CDR2 is YSYEKL. The CDR3 reads CASSVTGSSYEQYF. The CDR3 DNA reads as TGCGCCAGCAGCGTAACAGGGAGCTCCTACGAGCAGTACTTC.

The rearrangement uses TRBV5-1 and TRBJ2-7, with 9 positions matching TRBD1. The CDR3 has 14 residues. CDR1 is SGHRS and CDR2 is YFSETQ in the germline V gene. V lost 4 bases, J lost 6 bases, and 8 bases stayed unmatched. The DNA for the CDR3 is TGCGCCAGCAGCCTGGACAGGGGATATGGCGAGCAGTACTTC. Translated, it gives CASSLDRGYGEQYF.

The V call is TRBV30, the J call TRBJ2-2; D is unresolved. CDR3 length: 15 residues. V dropped 5 bases and J dropped 0 bases, with 13 bases sitting between them. Germline CDR1 GTSNPN, CDR2 SVGIG (reference sequence). DNA for the CDR3: TGTGCCTGGGGAGACGAGGCATCGAACACCGGGGAGCTGTTTTTT. Amino acids: CAWGDEASNTGELFF.

The chain combines TRBV5-4 with TRBJ2-3; 11 bases fit TRBD2. J lost 3 bases, V lost 4 bases, and 16 bases had no gene match. CDR1 SGHNT and CDR2 YYREEE come from the germline V gene (reference sequence). This CDR3 contains 19 residues. In nucleotides, the CDR3 is TGTGCCAGCAGCCCTTCTGGACTAGCGGGCGGTTTGGGGACAGATACGCAGTATTTT. This encodes CASSPSGLAGGLGTDTQYF.

This chain connects TRBV7-9 to TRBJ1-5, with TRBD1 as a possible D gene (6 bases). The germline V gene encodes CDR1 SEHNR and CDR2 FQNEAQ (reference sequence). The CDR3 covers 15 residues. Trimming pared 4 bases from V and 7 bases from J, leaving 17 bases between. For the CDR3, the DNA is TGTGCCAGCAGCTCCGGGACATCTAGTAGCCAGCCCCAGCATTTT. Translation gives CASSSGTSSSQPQHF.

CDR3 coding DNA: TGTGCCAGCAGCTTGGGGTCGGACTACCATTCTGAGCAGTTCTTC. It specifies CASSLGSDYHSEQFF. The rearrangement uses TRBV5-6 and TRBJ2-1, with D possibly matching TRBD2 (6 bases). The CDR3 extends over 15 amino acids. V lost 0 bases, J lost 9 bases, and 16 bases lay in between. Germline lookup yields CDR1 SGHDT and CDR2 YYEEEE.

V usage is TRBV9 and J usage is TRBJ2-1; TRBD2 agrees at 16 bases. CDR3 length equals 15 residues. CDR1 SGDLS and CDR2 YYNGEE come from the germline V gene. The V gene end was trimmed by 6 bases and the J gene end by 12 bases; junction bases not matched to a gene: 9. CDR3 protein: CASTGTSGRVWGQFF. CDR3 in DNA: TGTGCCAGCACCGGGACTAGCGGGAGGGTCTGGGGGCAGTTCTTC.

This chain joins TRBV4-1 and TRBJ2-1; the match to TRBD1 covers 8 bases. The CDR3 is 12 residues long. CDR1 MGHRA and CDR2 YSYEKL come from the germline V gene. The junction had 5 bases not matched to a gene; V was cut back by 4 bases and J by 12 bases. CDR3 sequence (DNA): TGCGCCAGCAGCCTTCCCAGGGGGCGGCAGTTCTTC. It encodes CASSLPRGRQFF.

This clone was picked up a small number of times. V and J are TRBV25-1 and TRBJ1-1; TRBD1 aligns across 7 bases. The V segment lost 4 bases and the J segment 1 base; nucleotides outside the gene matches: 6. CDR1 and CDR2 (germline): MGHDK, SYGVNS. This CDR3 region has 15 residues. The DNA of the CDR3 is TGTGCCAGCAGTGTAGCCGGGACAGCGAACACTGAAGCTTTCTTT. Translating gives CASSVAGTANTEAFF.

The chain employs TRBV6-1 and TRBJ1-1; possibly TRBD1 for D (5 bases). This CDR3 spans 14 amino acids. V shed 4 bases and J shed 3 bases, with 12 bases lying between them. Germline V CDR1 and CDR2: MNHNS, SASEGT. The CDR3: CASSGGPGDTEAFF. CDR3 coding DNA: TGTGCCAGCAGTGGTGGTCCGGGGGACACTGAAGCTTTCTTT.

The chain joins TRBV12-2 to TRBJ2-1; TRBD2, the D gene given by the table, was not confirmed from the DNA. TRBV12-2 is reported as a pseudogene. This CDR3 has 19 residues. The CDR3 spells CASRLVDGWTRVNYNEQFF. DNA for the CDR3: TGTGCAAGTCGCTTAGTAGATGGCTGGACTAGGGTAAACTACAATGAGCAGTTCTTC.

This clone was seen more than once but under ten times. The chain has TRBV6-5 and TRBJ2-3; TRBD2 aligns across 13 bases. Germline V gene sequence: CDR1 MNHEY, CDR2 SVGAGI. The length of the CDR3 is 15 residues. The V gene end was trimmed by 8 bases and the J gene end by 4 bases; junction bases not matched to a gene: 6. The DNA for the CDR3 is TGTGCCAGCCTGCGACTAGCGGGGGGCTCAGATACGCAGTATTTT. Translated: CASLRLAGGSDTQYF.

The chain carries TRBV5-1 and TRBJ1-2; TRBD1 aligns across 10 bases. V shed 2 bases, J shed 6 bases, and the junction held 1 base outside the gene matches. The CDR3 has 13 amino acids. CDR1 and CDR2 from the germline V gene are SGHRS and YFSETQ. The CDR3 here is CASSLGQGDGYTF. CDR3 nucleotides: TGCGCCAGCAGCTTAGGACAGGGGGATGGCTACACCTTC.

This chain connects TRBV30 to TRBJ1-3; 8 bases are shared with TRBD1. Trimming at V came to 4 bases and at J to 0 bases, leaving 23 bases not matched to a gene. The CDR3 has 21 residues. Germline V gene lookup returns CDR1 GTSNPN and CDR2 SVGIG (reference sequence). CDR3 in amino acids: CAWNTPTRGPEQGSSGNTIYF. The DNA for the CDR3 is TGTGCCTGGAACACCCCAACCAGGGGGCCTGAACAGGGGAGCTCTGGAAACACCATATATTTT.

The V call is TRBV19, the J call TRBJ1-2, with a possible D match to TRBD1 (6 bases). V shed 3 bases and J shed 4 bases, with 9 bases lying between them. The germline V gene encodes CDR1 LNHDA and CDR2 SQIVND (reference sequence). This CDR3 is built from 13 residues. Written as DNA, the CDR3 is TGTGCCAGTAGTATTGACAGGAGCTATGGCTACACCTTC. Amino acid sequence: CASSIDRSYGYTF.

J is TRBJ2-7 and V is TRBV6-5, with a possible D match to TRBD1 (6 bases). The CDR3 runs 14 residues. Trimming removed 8 bases from V and 5 bases from J, with 19 bases in between. CDR1 is MNHEY, CDR2 SVGAGI, per germline. CDR3 nucleotides: TGTGCCAGCGACCGTGGCGTTGGGGGCCACGAGCAGTACTTC. Translation: CASDRGVGGHEQYF.

This chain joins TRBV19 and TRBJ2-7; tentatively, D is TRBD1 (5 bases). The CDR3 length is 13 residues. In germline, CDR1 is LNHDA, CDR2 SQIVND (reference sequence). V dropped 5 bases and J dropped 1 base, with 9 bases sitting between them. CDR3 in amino acids: CASSAGQSYEQYF. DNA for the CDR3: TGTGCCAGTAGTGCTGGACAATCCTACGAGCAGTACTTC.